The 4 T cell receptor beta chains given below trace back to one sample, sequenced in a study of technical replicates of blood from a few donors. Produced via immunoSEQ multiplex PCR; TCRdb's table is partial and in-frame only. This repertoire shows about 84,000 clones, 97% found once; its top ten account for 0.18%. Sequencing used T cells isolated from PBMCs. These receptors were collected from a human donor in good health.

The chain uses TRBV9 and TRBJ2-3; maybe TRBD2 (7 bases). Trimming stripped 0 bases from V and 3 bases from J, with 14 bases between. Germline V gives CDR1 SGDLS, CDR2 YYNGEE. The CDR3 totals 16 residues. The CDR3 spells CASSVVGGQRTDTQYF. CDR3 DNA sequence: TGTGCCAGCAGCGTAGTCGGGGGGCAGAGGACAGATACGCAGTATTTT.

CDR3 in DNA: TGTGCCAGCAGCGGCGTTTGGACAGGATTTACCACTAACTATGGCTACACCTTC. It is translated as CASSGVWTGFTTNYGYTF. This chain uses TRBV25-1 with TRBJ1-2, with 7 bases fitting TRBD1. The germline V gene encodes CDR1 MGHDK and CDR2 SYGVNS. V dropped 6 bases and J dropped 0; count of bases not matched to a gene: 16. The CDR3 length is 18 residues.

V is TRBV6-1 and J is TRBJ1-2, with TRBD1 matching 8 bases. Germline CDR1 is MNHNS and CDR2 is SASEGT. The CDR3 totals 14 residues. V trimming: 2 bases; J trimming: 6 bases; junction bases outside the gene matches: 5. CDR3 DNA sequence: TGTGCCAGCAGTGAATCGGACAGGGTTAATGGCTACACCTTC. It yields the protein CASSESDRVNGYTF.

The rearrangement links TRBV27 to TRBJ1-2, with TRBD1 identical over 7 bases. Trimming took 4 bases from V and 3 from J; bases not matched to a gene: 23. The CDR3 is made up of 20 amino acids. CDR1 and CDR2 (germline): MNHEY, SMNVEV (reference sequence). Written as DNA, the CDR3 is TGTGCCAGCAGTTCCTATCAACCGGGACAGCCCAAGCCCCTATACTATGGCTACACCTTC. Protein sequence: CASSSYQPGQPKPLYYGYTF.